Each of the 3 T cell receptor beta chains below was sequenced from the same sample in a study of CD4 T cells in relation to SARS-CoV-2 and coronaviruses. No antigen has been assigned to these receptors. Clones were read by immunoSEQ multiplex PCR, and TCRdb kept only the in-frame ones, dropping some. The sample consists of around 41,000 clones, around 82% of them appearing once. The sequenced sample consisted of naive CD4+ T cells from PBMCs, cultured in vitro. Stated subset: naive CD4+ T cells isolated by negative enrichment. The receptors derive from an adult with COVID-19.

In DNA, the CDR3 is TGTGCCAGCAGTTACTCGACCTCCCCCCGAGGATTTACGCAGTATTTT. It translates to CASSYSTSPRGFTQYF. The genes are TRBV6-2 or TRBV6-3 and TRBJ2-3; D is unclear. The CDR3 is 16 amino acids. V was shortened by 0 bases and J by 8 bases, with 18 bases between the two germline ends. From germline, CDR1 is MNHEY and CDR2 SVGEGT.

The V gene is TRBV10-3, the J gene TRBJ2-3; no clear D gene. This CDR3 region has 16 residues. Trimming pared 9 bases from V and 4 bases from J, leaving 23 bases between. Per the germline V gene, CDR1 is ENHRY and CDR2 is SYGVKD. The CDR3: CAIFSLRRRKPDTQYF. Here the CDR3 DNA reads TGTGCCATTTTTTCTCTGAGACGACGCAAGCCAGATACGCAGTATTTT.

The J gene is TRBJ2-6, the V gene TRBV6-6; D is unresolved. This CDR3 region has 13 residues. CDR1 MNHNY and CDR2 SVGAGI come from the germline V gene (reference sequence). With 11 bases removed from V and 0 bases from J, the gap between germline ends came to 8 bases. The DNA of the CDR3 is TGTGCCTGCACAGCCTCTGGGGCCAACGTCCTGACTTTC. Translated, it gives CACTASGANVLTF.